A single sample is the source of the 23 T cell receptor beta chains below, sequenced in a study of blood T cell repertoires in COVID-19. The repertoire was sequenced with immunoSEQ multiplex PCR; TCRdb's copy has only in-frame clones and lacks some. This sample has about 130,000 clones, with about 85% found just once. The sample was peripheral blood. All receptors come from a man between 40 and 49 years old with active or convalescent COVID-19.

This chain joins TRBV6-1 and TRBJ2-7; TRBD1 aligns across 10 bases. The CDR3 extends over 16 amino acids. The V gene's germline CDR1 is MNHNS and CDR2 SASEGT. V was clipped by 4 bases and J by 5 bases; unmatched bases: 11. Written as DNA, the CDR3 is TGTGCCAGCAGTGGACAGGGGGCAGGCAGGGAGCACGAGCAGTACTTC. It is translated as CASSGQGAGREHEQYF.

This clone showed up just a few times. This chain connects TRBV19 to TRBJ1-3, with 9 bases identical to TRBD1. This CDR3 comprises 16 residues. With V trimmed by 8 bases and J by 2 bases, 10 bases remained unmatched. The germline V gene has CDR1 LNHDA and CDR2 SQIVND (reference sequence). The CDR3 protein is CASLEGGQGPGNTIYF. In DNA form, the CDR3 reads TGTGCCAGTCTCGAGGGGGGACAGGGTCCTGGAAACACCATATATTTT.

This clone was seen once. The V and J genes are TRBV3-1 (or the pseudogene TRBV3-2) and TRBJ1-3, with D perhaps matching TRBD1 (6 bases). Trimming stripped 4 bases from V and 3 bases from J, with 19 bases between. The germline gives CDR1 LGHDT, CDR2 YNNKEL (reference sequence). This CDR3 is 17 amino acids long. The CDR3, as DNA: TGTGCCAGCAGCCGAAAGGGGGTCAGGGAAATTGGAAACACCATATATTTT. Translation: CASSRKGVREIGNTIYF.

This clone came up once. The rearrangement joins TRBV7-3 to TRBJ2-1; D is possibly TRBD2 (6 bases). The CDR3 covers 14 residues. CDR1 is SGHTA and CDR2 is FQGTGA in the germline V gene. V was clipped by 4 bases and J by 5 bases, with 12 bases between them. The CDR3 loop reads CASSSQWGDNEQFF. DNA of the CDR3: TGTGCCAGCAGCTCTCAATGGGGGGACAATGAGCAGTTCTTC.

V usage is TRBV3-1 (or the pseudogene TRBV3-2) and J usage is TRBJ2-1; a possible D gene is TRBD2 (6 bases). The germline V and J ends were trimmed by 4 bases and 3 bases, with 13 bases remaining between them. From germline, CDR1 is LGHDT and CDR2 YNNKEL (reference sequence). There are 15 residues in the CDR3. CDR3 loop: CASSPRAGNYNEQFF. Written as DNA, the CDR3 is TGTGCCAGCAGCCCCAGGGCGGGGAACTACAATGAGCAGTTCTTC.

V gene TRBV19 combines with J gene TRBJ2-3; 11 bases line up with TRBD2. Losses at the gene ends were 2 bases for V and 2 bases for J; bases not matched to a gene: 6. The CDR3 is 17 amino acids. Per germline, CDR1 LNHDA and CDR2 SQIVND (reference sequence). The CDR3 DNA follows: TGTGCCAGTAGTATAACTAGCGGGGGCAAATCCACAGATACGCAGTATTTT. Translating it yields CASSITSGGKSTDTQYF.

CDR3 amino acids: CASSRDRVDQETQYF. CDR3 bases: TGCGCCAGCAGCCGGGACAGGGTAGACCAAGAGACCCAGTACTTC. The chain has TRBV10-1 and TRBJ2-5, with TRBD1 matching 9 bases. V trimming: 6 bases; J trimming: 0 bases; junction bases outside the gene matches: 5. Germline V lookup: CDR1 WNHNN, CDR2 SYGVQD (reference sequence). The CDR3 is made up of 15 amino acids.

The chain employs TRBV5-1 and TRBJ1-2; D is unresolved. Germline values: CDR1 SGHRS, CDR2 YFSETQ. V dropped 0 bases and J dropped 0 bases, with 6 bases sitting between them. The CDR3 has 14 amino acids. The CDR3 loop reads CASSLEPTNYGYTF. The DNA for the CDR3 is TGCGCCAGCAGCTTGGAGCCCACTAACTATGGCTACACCTTC.

This chain uses TRBV7-9 with TRBJ1-1, with D possibly TRBD1 on 6 matching bases. From germline, CDR1 is SEHNR and CDR2 FQNEAQ (reference sequence). Trimming pared 1 base from V and 6 bases from J, leaving 6 bases between. This CDR3 is built from 12 residues. Written as DNA, the CDR3 is TGTGCCAGCAGCTTAGGGGGGCCTGAAGCTTTCTTT. It codes for CASSLGGPEAFF.

This chain uses TRBV6-5 with TRBJ2-4; 7 nucleotides line up with TRBD2. J lost 1 base, V lost 2 bases, and 5 bases had no gene match. The CDR3 runs 16 residues. Per the germline V gene, CDR1 is MNHEY and CDR2 is SVGAGI. The CDR3 region has the DNA TGTGCCAGCAGTTACCGGCGGGGGTTTGCCAAAAACATTCAGTACTTC. This gives the protein CASSYRRGFAKNIQYF.

This chain connects TRBV11-1 to TRBJ2-7; 8 bases match TRBD2. Germline V gene lookup returns CDR1 SGHAT and CDR2 FQDESV (reference sequence). This CDR3 region has 14 residues. Losses at the gene ends were 5 bases for V and 2 bases for J; bases not matched to a gene: 5. The CDR3 is CASSETSGPYEQYF. The DNA for the CDR3 is TGTGCCAGCAGCGAAACTAGCGGTCCCTACGAGCAGTACTTC.

The genes are TRBV7-2 and TRBJ2-2, with D hard to call. CDR1 is SGHTA and CDR2 is FQGNSA in the germline V gene. The CDR3 is 13 residues long. The germline V and J ends were trimmed by 5 bases and 5 bases, with 9 bases remaining between them. CDR3 residues: CASSPKKTGELFF. DNA of the CDR3: TGTGCCAGCAGCCCTAAAAAGACCGGGGAGCTGTTTTTT.

The genes are TRBV5-4 and TRBJ2-7, with D uncertain. The CDR3 consists of 13 residues. Trimming stripped 0 bases from V and 7 bases from J, with 11 bases between. CDR1 and CDR2 (germline): SGHNT, YYREEE (reference sequence). CDR3 region: CASSLGPRVEQYF. CDR3 bases: TGTGCCAGCAGCTTGGGGCCCCGGGTTGAGCAGTACTTC.

V usage is TRBV3-1 (or the pseudogene TRBV3-2) and J usage is TRBJ2-5; 11 positions agree with TRBD2. Looked up from germline, CDR1 is LGHDT and CDR2 is YNNKEL (reference sequence). J lost 5 bases, V lost 5 bases, and 7 bases had no gene match. This CDR3 contains 15 residues. CDR3 residues: CASSNSGGVGETQYF. Here the CDR3 DNA reads TGTGCCAGCAGCAATAGCGGGGGGGTAGGGGAGACCCAGTACTTC.

The V gene is TRBV4-1, the J gene TRBJ2-1, with 10 bases that match TRBD2. V gave up 2 bases and J gave up 4 bases; unmatched junction bases: 14. The germline V gene encodes CDR1 MGHRA and CDR2 YSYEKL. CDR3 size: 19 residues. CDR3: CASSQSLAGTTIRYNEQFF. CDR3 sequence (DNA): TGCGCCAGCAGCCAATCACTAGCGGGGACAACGATTCGATACAATGAGCAGTTCTTC.

The rearrangement links TRBV10-3 to TRBJ2-1, with 13 bases aligning to TRBD2. The junction had 11 bases not matched to a gene; V was cut back by 5 bases and J by 7 bases. Germline-derived CDR1 and CDR2 are ENHRY and SYGVKD. The CDR3 is 17 residues long. The CDR3 sequence: CAISQLTSGGAWNEQFF. Here the CDR3 DNA reads TGTGCCATCAGTCAACTTACTAGCGGGGGGGCCTGGAATGAGCAGTTCTTC.

In this sample, this clone turned up once. The CDR3 region has the DNA TGTGCCAGCTCACCAAGGTCCCGGGATTTGGAAGGAAACACCATATATTTT. It codes for CASSPRSRDLEGNTIYF. The rearrangement joins TRBV18 to TRBJ1-3, with no clear D. V dropped 2 bases and J dropped 4 bases, with 18 bases sitting between them. Per germline, CDR1 KGHSH and CDR2 LQKENI. CDR3 length: 17 residues.

Comments on this clone: Different DNA sequences within this sample yield the same CDR3. V gene TRBV19 combines with J gene TRBJ2-3, with 8 bases that match TRBD2. The V segment lost 3 bases and the J segment 1 base; nucleotides outside the gene matches: 0. CDR1 and CDR2 (germline): LNHDA, SQIVND (reference sequence). The CDR3 length is 14 residues. This CDR3 reads CASSIGGGTDTQYF. CDR3 nucleotide sequence: TGTGCCAGTAGTATCGGGGGGGGCACAGATACGCAGTATTTT.

Concerning this clone: A read error may account for a junction end that differs from germline. This chain uses TRBV7-9 with TRBJ1-4; 8 nucleotides match TRBD1. Looked up from germline, CDR1 is SEHNR and CDR2 is FQNEAQ (reference sequence). The CDR3 sequence is 16 residues long. Written as DNA, the CDR3 is TGTGCCAGCACCTTAGGACAGGGACCAACTAATGAAAAACTGTTTTTT. It is translated as CASTLGQGPTNEKLFF.

This clone appeared a few times. The V call is TRBV29-1, the J call TRBJ1-5, with 8 bases lining up with TRBD1. The CDR3 has 15 amino acids. With 4 bases clipped from V and 2 bases from J, the junction kept 7 bases outside the gene matches. The germline V gene has CDR1 SQVTM and CDR2 ANQGSEA. The CDR3 DNA is TGCAGCGTTGGGACAGGGACAGGTCGCAATCAGCCCCAGCATTTT. Translation: CSVGTGTGRNQPQHF. The full variable domain, rest sourced from reference TRBV29-1 and TRBJ1-5, is SAVISQKPSRDICQRGTSLTIQCQVDSQVTMMFWYRQQPGQSLTLIATANQGSEATYESGFVIDKFPISRPNLTFSTLTVSNMSPEDSSIYLCSVGTGTGRNQPQHFGDGTRLSIL.

The V and J genes are TRBV4-1 and TRBJ2-1, with 10 bases identical to TRBD2. The J segment lost 3 bases and the V segment lost 0 bases, leaving 5 bases of the junction unmatched. Germline V gene sequence: CDR1 MGHRA, CDR2 YSYEKL. The CDR3 extends over 17 amino acids. CDR3 sequence (DNA): TGCGCCAGCAGCCAAGACAATAGCGGGGGGTACTACAATGAGCAGTTCTTC. It yields the protein CASSQDNSGGYYNEQFF.

There are a few counts of this clone. The chain joins TRBV5-1 to TRBJ2-3; TRBD2 is a possible D gene (5 bases). CDR3 size: 15 residues. V lost 5 bases to trimming and J lost 2 bases, with 15 bases between them. Germline V lookup: CDR1 SGHRS, CDR2 YFSETQ. The CDR3 protein is CASSWGPDSTDTQYF. DNA of the CDR3: TGCGCCAGCAGTTGGGGTCCGGACTCCACAGATACGCAGTATTTT.

V is TRBV29-1 and J is TRBJ2-7; possibly TRBD1 for D (6 bases). Trimming cost V 6 bases and J 4 bases, with 16 bases left between them. The CDR3 covers 13 residues. Germline CDR1 is SQVTM and CDR2 is ANQGSEA. CDR3 coding DNA: TGCAGCGTGGTAATTACTCAGGGGTACGAGCAGTACTTC. This gives the protein CSVVITQGYEQYF.